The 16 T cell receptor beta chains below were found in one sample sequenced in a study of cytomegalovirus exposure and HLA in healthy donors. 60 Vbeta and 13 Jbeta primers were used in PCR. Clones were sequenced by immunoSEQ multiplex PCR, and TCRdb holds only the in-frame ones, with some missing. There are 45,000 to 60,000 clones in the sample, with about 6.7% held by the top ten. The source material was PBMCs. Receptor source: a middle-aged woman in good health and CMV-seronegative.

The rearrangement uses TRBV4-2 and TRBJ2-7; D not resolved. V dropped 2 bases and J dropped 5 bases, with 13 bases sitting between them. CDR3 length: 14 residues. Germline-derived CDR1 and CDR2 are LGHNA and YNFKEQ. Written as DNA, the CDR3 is TGTGCCAGCAGCCAACTCGCTAGATCGGACGAGCAGTACTTC. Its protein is CASSQLARSDEQYF.

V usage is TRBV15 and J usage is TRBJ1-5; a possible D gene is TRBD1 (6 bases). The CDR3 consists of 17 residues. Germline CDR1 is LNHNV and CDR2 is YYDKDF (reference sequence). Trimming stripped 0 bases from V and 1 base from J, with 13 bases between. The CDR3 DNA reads TGTGCCACCAGCAGAGAGGGCAGGGGTAGCAGCAATCAGCCCCAGCATTTT. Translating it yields CATSREGRGSSNQPQHF.

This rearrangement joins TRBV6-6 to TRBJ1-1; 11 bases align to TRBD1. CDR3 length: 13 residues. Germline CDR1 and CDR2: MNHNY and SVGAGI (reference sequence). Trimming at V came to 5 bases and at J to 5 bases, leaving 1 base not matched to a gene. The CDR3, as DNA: TGTGCCAGCAGTAGGGACAGGGGGACTGAAGCTTTCTTT. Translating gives CASSRDRGTEAFF.

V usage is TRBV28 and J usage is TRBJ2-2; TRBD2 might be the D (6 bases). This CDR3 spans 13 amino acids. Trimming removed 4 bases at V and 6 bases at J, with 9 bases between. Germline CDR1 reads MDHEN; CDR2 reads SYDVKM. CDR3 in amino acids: CASSSTSSGELFF. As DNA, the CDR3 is TGTGCCAGCAGTTCGACTAGTTCCGGGGAGCTGTTTTTT.

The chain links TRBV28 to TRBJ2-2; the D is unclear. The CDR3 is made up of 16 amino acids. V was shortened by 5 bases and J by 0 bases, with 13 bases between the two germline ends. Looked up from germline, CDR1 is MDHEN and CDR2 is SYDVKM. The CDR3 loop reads CASSPRLRPNTGELFF. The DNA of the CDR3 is TGTGCCAGCAGTCCCCGTCTGAGGCCGAACACCGGGGAGCTGTTTTTT.

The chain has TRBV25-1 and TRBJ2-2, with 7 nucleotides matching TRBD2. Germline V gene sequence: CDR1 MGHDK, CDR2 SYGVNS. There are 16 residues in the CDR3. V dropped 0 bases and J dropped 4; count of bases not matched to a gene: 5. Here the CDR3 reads CASSEYGGEGTGELFF. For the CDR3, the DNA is TGTGCCAGCAGTGAATATGGGGGGGAGGGCACCGGGGAGCTGTTTTTT.

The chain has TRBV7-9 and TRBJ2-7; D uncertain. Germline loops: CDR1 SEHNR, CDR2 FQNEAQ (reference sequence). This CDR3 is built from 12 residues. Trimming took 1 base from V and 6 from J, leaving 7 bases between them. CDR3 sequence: CASSLGQAEQYF. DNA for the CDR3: TGTGCCAGCAGCTTAGGTCAAGCCGAGCAGTACTTC.

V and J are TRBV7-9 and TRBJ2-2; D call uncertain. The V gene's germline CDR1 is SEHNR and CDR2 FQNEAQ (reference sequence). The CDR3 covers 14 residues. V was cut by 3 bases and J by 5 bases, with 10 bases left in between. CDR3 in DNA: TGTGCCAGCAGCTTTCCCTCGAGAACCGGGGAGCTGTTTTTT. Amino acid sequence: CASSFPSRTGELFF.

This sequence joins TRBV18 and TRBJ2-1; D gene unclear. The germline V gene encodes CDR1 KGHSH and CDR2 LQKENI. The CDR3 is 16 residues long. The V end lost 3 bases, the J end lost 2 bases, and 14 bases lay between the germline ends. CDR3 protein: CASSPGSLGTYNEQFF. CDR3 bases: TGTGCCAGCTCACCGGGCTCCCTGGGCACCTACAATGAGCAGTTCTTC. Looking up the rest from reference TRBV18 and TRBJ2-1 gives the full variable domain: NAGVMQNPRHLVRRRGQEARLRCSPMKGHSHVYWYRQLPEEGLKFMVYLQKENIIDESGMPKERFSAEFPKEGPSILRIQQVVRGDSAAYFCASSPGSLGTYNEQFFGPGTRLTVL.

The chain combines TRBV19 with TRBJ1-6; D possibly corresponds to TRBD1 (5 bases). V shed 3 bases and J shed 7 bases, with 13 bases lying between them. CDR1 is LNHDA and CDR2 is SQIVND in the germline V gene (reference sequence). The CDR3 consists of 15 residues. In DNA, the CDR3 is TGTGCCAGTAGTATCCAATTCAGGGAAAATTCACCCCTCCACTTT. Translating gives CASSIQFRENSPLHF.

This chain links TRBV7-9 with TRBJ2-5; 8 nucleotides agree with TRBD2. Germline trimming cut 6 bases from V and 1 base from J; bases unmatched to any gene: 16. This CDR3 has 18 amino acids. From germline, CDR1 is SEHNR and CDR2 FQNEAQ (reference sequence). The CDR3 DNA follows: TGTGCCAGCAGTTCACTACGTTCAGCGGGGGCCCTCCAAGAGACCCAGTACTTC. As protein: CASSSLRSAGALQETQYF.

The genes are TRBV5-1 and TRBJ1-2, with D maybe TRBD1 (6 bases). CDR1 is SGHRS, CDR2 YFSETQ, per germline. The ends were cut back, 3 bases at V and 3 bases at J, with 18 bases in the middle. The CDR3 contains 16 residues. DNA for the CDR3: TGCGCCAGCAGCTCTACGGACAGACCCGCGGACTATGGCTACACCTTC. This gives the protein CASSSTDRPADYGYTF.

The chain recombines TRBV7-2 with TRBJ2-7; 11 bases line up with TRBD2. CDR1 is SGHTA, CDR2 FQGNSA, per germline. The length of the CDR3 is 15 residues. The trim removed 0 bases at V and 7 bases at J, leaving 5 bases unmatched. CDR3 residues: CASSLALAGGREQYF. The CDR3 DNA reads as TGTGCCAGCAGCTTAGCATTAGCGGGAGGGCGTGAGCAGTACTTC.

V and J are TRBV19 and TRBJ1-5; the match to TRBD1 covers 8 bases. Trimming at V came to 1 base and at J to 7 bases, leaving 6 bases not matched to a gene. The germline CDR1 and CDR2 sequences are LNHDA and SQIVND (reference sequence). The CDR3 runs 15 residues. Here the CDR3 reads CASSIGQGARQPQHF. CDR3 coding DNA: TGTGCCAGTAGTATAGGCCAGGGGGCCCGGCAGCCCCAGCATTTT.

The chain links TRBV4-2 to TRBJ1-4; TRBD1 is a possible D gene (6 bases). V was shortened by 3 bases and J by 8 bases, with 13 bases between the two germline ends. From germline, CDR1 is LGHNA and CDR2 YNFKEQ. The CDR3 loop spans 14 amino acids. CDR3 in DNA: TGTGCCAGCAGCCACGGGCAGGGGCGAGAAAAACTGTTTTTT. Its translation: CASSHGQGREKLFF.

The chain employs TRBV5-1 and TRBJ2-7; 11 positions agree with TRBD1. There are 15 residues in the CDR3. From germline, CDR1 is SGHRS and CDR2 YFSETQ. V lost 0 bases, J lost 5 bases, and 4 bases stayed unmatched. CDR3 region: CASSLGGQGADEQYF. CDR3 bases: TGCGCCAGCAGCTTGGGAGGACAGGGGGCGGACGAGCAGTACTTC.